What follows are 9 T cell receptor beta chains derived from one specimen sequenced in a study of blood T cell repertoires in COVID-19. Generated by immunoSEQ multiplex PCR, the TCRdb table keeps only in-frame clones and is missing some. Of 150,000 to 200,000 clones in the sample, about 82% were seen once. Sequencing input: peripheral blood. Receptors originate from a woman in her twenties or thirties with acute or convalescent COVID-19.

The chain links TRBV4-3 to TRBJ1-4; D is ambiguous. Trimming left V 0 bases short and J 5 bases short, with 16 bases between. The CDR3 covers 17 residues. Per germline, CDR1 LGHNA and CDR2 YSLEER. DNA for the CDR3: TGCGCCAGCAGCCAAGAGACTAGCGGACGCGTAAATGAAAAACTGTTTTTT. This translates into CASSQETSGRVNEKLFF.

This clone has a handful of counts. The rearrangement uses TRBV9 and TRBJ1-4; no clear D gene. V lost 0 bases and J 5 bases, leaving 14 bases between the germline ends. The germline V gene encodes CDR1 SGDLS and CDR2 YYNGEE. This CDR3 comprises 16 residues. The CDR3: CASSVGGEGTNEKLFF. CDR3 nucleotide sequence: TGTGCCAGCAGCGTAGGAGGAGAGGGAACAAATGAAAAACTGTTTTTT.

This rearrangement joins TRBV27 to TRBJ1-4; D call uncertain. Looked up from germline, CDR1 is MNHEY and CDR2 is SMNVEV (reference sequence). This CDR3 region has 15 residues. V dropped 6 bases and J dropped 3 bases, with 14 bases sitting between them. CDR3: CASSNSGRPNEKLFF. Here the CDR3 DNA reads TGTGCCAGCAGCAACTCAGGAAGACCTAATGAAAAACTGTTTTTT.

The sample holds a few counts of this clone. The gene calls are TRBV5-4 and TRBJ1-3; tentative D call: TRBD1 (5 bases). The CDR3 runs 15 residues. With 4 bases removed from V and 3 bases from J, the gap between germline ends came to 14 bases. Per germline, CDR1 SGHNT and CDR2 YYREEE (reference sequence). The CDR3 reads CASSAPGQGGNTIYF. DNA for the CDR3: TGTGCCAGCAGCGCACCGGGCCAGGGTGGAAACACCATATATTTT.

The chain combines TRBV27 with TRBJ2-7; 9 bases match TRBD2. Germline V CDR1 and CDR2: MNHEY, SMNVEV (reference sequence). The V gene end was trimmed by 6 bases and the J gene end by 5 bases; junction bases not matched to a gene: 14. CDR3 length: 16 amino acids. CDR3 DNA sequence: TGTGCCAGCAGACCACTGAGGATAGCGGGAGTACACGAGCAGTACTTC. Translated, it gives CASRPLRIAGVHEQYF.

V gene TRBV7-2 combines with J gene TRBJ2-3; 8 bases match TRBD2. The germline V gene encodes CDR1 SGHTA and CDR2 FQGNSA. J gave up 0 bases and V 3 bases, and 2 bases lay outside the gene matches. This CDR3 region has 15 residues. CDR3 in amino acids: CASSFSGASTDTQYF. In nucleotides, the CDR3 is TGTGCCAGCAGCTTTAGCGGGGCTAGCACAGATACGCAGTATTTT.

The chain links TRBV19 to TRBJ2-5, with no clear D. The CDR3 totals 16 residues. The V end lost 5 bases, the J end lost 5 bases, and 21 bases lay between the germline ends. CDR1 is LNHDA and CDR2 is SQIVND in the germline V gene (reference sequence). CDR3 nucleotides: TGTGCCAGTAGTTCCGAAGGTCTGGCAGGCTGGGAGACCCAGTACTTC. It encodes CASSSEGLAGWETQYF.

This chain uses TRBV6-5 with TRBJ2-7; D gene uncertain. V lost 2 bases to trimming and J lost 5 bases, with 10 bases between them. CDR3 length: 13 residues. The germline gives CDR1 MNHEY, CDR2 SVGAGI. The CDR3 region has the DNA TGTGCCAGCAGTTACAGGCAGGTCCACGAGCAGTACTTC. It codes for CASSYRQVHEQYF.

The rearrangement links TRBV5-4 to TRBJ2-1, with a tentative D call TRBD1 (7 bases). Germline lookup yields CDR1 SGHNT and CDR2 YYREEE (reference sequence). Deletions cut 3 bases from V and 7 bases from J, with 20 bases between. This CDR3 spans 16 amino acids. CDR3 bases: TGTGCCAGCAGCTCCCGGGTTAGGACAGGAGGGAATGAGCAGTTCTTC. It specifies CASSSRVRTGGNEQFF.